The clone carrying this T cell receptor (beta chain) has just a few counts. With V trimmed by 3 bases and J by 5 bases, 4 bases remained unmatched. The germline CDR1 and CDR2 sequences are MDHEN and SYDVKM. CDR3 length: 14 amino acids. Time point indicated: cycle 4 day 1 (C4D1), after more than 5 weeks of nivolumab. There was relapse after autologous stem cell transplantation in every patient, and there was variation in brentuximab vedotin exposure. This sample stems from a study of PD-1 blockade in classical Hodgkin lymphoma. The assay was immunoSEQ multiplex PCR, and TCRdb's table has in-frame clones only and misses some. The data hold approximately 30,000 clones, with over 60% observed a single time.

The TCR sequence derives from a human donor with classical Hodgkin lymphoma. The sample in question was peripheral blood mononuclear cells (PBMCs), obtained before the fourth cycle of nivolumab. The chain has TRBV28 and TRBJ2-3; 8 bases fit TRBD1. CDR3 DNA: TGTGCCAGCAGTTTGTTACAGGGGGGAGATACGCAGTATTTT. Translating it yields CASSLLQGGDTQYF.